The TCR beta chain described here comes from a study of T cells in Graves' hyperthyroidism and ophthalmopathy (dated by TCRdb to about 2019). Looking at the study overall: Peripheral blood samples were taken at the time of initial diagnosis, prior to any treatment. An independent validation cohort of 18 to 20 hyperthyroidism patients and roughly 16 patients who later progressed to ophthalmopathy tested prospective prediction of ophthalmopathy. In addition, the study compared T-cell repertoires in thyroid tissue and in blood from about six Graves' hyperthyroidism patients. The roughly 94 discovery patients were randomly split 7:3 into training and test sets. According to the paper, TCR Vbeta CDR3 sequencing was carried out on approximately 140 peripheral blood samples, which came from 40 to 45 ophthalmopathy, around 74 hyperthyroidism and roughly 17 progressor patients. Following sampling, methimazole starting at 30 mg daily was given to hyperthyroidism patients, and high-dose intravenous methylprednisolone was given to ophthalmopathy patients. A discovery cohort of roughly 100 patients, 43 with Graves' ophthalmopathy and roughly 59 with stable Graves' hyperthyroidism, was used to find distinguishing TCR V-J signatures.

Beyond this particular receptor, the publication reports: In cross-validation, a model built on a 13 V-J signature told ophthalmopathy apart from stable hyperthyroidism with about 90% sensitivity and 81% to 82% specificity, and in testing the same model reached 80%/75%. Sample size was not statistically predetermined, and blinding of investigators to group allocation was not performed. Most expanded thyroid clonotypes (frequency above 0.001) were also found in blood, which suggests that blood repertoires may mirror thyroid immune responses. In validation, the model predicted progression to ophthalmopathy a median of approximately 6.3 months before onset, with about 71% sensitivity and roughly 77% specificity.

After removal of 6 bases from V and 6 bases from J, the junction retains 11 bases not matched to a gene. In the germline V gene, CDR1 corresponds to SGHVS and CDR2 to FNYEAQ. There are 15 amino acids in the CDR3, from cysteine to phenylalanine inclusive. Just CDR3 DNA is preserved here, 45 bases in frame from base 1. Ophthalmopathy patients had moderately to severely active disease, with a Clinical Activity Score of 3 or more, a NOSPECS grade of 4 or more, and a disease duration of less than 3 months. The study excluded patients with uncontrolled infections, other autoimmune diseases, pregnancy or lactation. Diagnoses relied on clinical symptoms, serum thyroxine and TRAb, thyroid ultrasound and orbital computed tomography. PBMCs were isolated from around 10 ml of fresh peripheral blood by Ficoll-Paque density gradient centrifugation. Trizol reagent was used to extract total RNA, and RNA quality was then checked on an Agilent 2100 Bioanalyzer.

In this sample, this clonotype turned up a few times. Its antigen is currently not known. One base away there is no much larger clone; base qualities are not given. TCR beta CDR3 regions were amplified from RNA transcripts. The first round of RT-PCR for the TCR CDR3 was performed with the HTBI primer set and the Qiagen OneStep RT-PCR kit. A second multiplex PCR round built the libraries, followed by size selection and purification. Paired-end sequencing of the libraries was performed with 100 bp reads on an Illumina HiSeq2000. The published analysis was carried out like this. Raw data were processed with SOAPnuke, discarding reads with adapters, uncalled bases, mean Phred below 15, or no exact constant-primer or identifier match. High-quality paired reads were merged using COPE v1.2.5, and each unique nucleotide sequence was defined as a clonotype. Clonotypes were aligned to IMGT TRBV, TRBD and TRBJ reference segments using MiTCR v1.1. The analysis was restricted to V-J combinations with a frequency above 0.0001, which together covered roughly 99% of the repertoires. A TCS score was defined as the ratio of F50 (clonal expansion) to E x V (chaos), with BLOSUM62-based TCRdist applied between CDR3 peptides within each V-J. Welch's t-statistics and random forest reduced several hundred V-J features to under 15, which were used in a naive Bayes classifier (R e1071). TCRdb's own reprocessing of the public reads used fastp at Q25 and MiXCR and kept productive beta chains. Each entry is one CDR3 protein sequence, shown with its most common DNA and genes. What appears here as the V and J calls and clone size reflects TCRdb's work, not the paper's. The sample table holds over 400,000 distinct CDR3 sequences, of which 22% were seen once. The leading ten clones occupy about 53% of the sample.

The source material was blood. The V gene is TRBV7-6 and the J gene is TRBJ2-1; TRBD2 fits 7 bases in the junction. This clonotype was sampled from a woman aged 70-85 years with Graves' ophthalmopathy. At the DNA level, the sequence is TGTGCCAGCAGTGTCTCGGGGACTAACATCAATGAGCAGTTCTTC. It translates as CASSVSGTNINEQFF.